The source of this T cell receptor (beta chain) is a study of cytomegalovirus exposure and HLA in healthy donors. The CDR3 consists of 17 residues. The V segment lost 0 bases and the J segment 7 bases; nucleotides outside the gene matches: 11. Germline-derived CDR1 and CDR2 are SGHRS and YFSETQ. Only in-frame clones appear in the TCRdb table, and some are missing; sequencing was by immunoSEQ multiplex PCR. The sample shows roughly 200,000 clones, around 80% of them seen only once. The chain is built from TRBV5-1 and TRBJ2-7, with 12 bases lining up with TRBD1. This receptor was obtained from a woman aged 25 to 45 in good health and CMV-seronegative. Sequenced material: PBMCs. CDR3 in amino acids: CASSLGAPGQGAREQYF. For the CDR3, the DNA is TGCGCCAGCAGCTTGGGCGCTCCGGGACAGGGGGCGCGGGAGCAGTACTTC.